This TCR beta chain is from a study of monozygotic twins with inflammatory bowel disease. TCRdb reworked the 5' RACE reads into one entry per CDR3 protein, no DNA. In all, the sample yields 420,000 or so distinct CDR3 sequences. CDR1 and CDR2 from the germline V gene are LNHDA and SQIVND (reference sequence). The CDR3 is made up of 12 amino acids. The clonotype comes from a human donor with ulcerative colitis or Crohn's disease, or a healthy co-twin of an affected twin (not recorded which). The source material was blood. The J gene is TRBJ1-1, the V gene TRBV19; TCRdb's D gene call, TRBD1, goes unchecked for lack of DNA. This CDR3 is CASSSRGAEAFF.